Listed below are T cell receptor beta chains from one sample, sequenced in a study of blood T cell repertoires in COVID-19. Clones were sequenced by immunoSEQ multiplex PCR, and TCRdb holds only the in-frame ones, with some missing. The profile shows some 200,000 clones, roughly 90% of them singletons. Sequencing input: PBMCs or T cells enriched from blood (not recorded which). These receptors originate from a woman in her 50s in a cohort exposed to, infected with or recovered from COVID-19 (not recorded which). Each CDR3 is given with its conserved first and last residue. A D gene is named only where the DNA matches it firmly. Size is omitted from some rows. Given values are once, few, many or a class for expanded clones.

TGCAGCGTTCAACAGGCACCCAACTATGGCTACACCTTC	CSVQQAPNYGYTF	TRBV29-1	TRBJ1-2	-	-
TGCAGCGTTGCCACCAGCGGGCGAGCCTACAATGAGCAGTTCTTC	CSVATSGRAYNEQFF	TRBV29-1	TRBJ2-1	-	-
TGTGCCAGCAGGCTGGGCGACGAGCAGTACTTC	CASRLGDEQYF	TRBV6-5	TRBJ2-7	-	-
TGTGCCAGCAGCCAAGAAAATGGCAGGGCCACAGATACGCAGTATTTT	CASSQENGRATDTQYF	TRBV3-1/TRBV3-2	TRBJ2-3	-	-
TGTGCCAGCAGCCCCTCCCGACAAGCCACAGATACGCAGTATTTT	CASSPSRQATDTQYF	TRBV7-2	TRBJ2-3	-	-
TGTGCCAGCAGCCCCCACACAGGGAACACTGAAGCTTTCTTT	CASSPHTGNTEAFF	TRBV5-6	TRBJ1-1	-	-
TGTGCCAGCAGTTCAGCGGGGTTCAGGGACGAGCAGTACTTC	CASSSAGFRDEQYF	TRBV6-5	TRBJ2-7	TRBD2	-
TGTGCCAGCAGCCAAGGGGGGACAGTTGGCTACACCTTC	CASSQGGTVGYTF	TRBV14	TRBJ1-2	TRBD1	once
TGCGCCAGCAGCCAAGGGGGTGTCGGGGGGAGTGATACGCAGTATTTT	CASSQGGVGGSDTQYF	TRBV4-1	TRBJ2-3	TRBD2	-
TGTGCCAGCAGCTTATTCACAGGGTCGGGATCTGGAAACACCATATATTTT	CASSLFTGSGSGNTIYF	TRBV5-6	TRBJ1-3	-	-
TGTGCCAGCAGCTTATCGGCAGGGAGAAACACCATATATTTT	CASSLSAGRNTIYF	TRBV7-9	TRBJ1-3	-	-
TGTGCCAGCAGCTTAGCCCAGGGGGTAGTCTACAATGAGCAGTTCTTC	CASSLAQGVVYNEQFF	TRBV7-9	TRBJ2-1	TRBD1	-
TGTGCCAGCAGCACGGACAGGGGGCCCCACGAGCAGTACTTC	CASSTDRGPHEQYF	TRBV11-2	TRBJ2-7	TRBD1	once
TGTGCCAGCAGTTACCCCAGGGGCTTCGGCCCACGTACAGATACGCAGTATTTT	CASSYPRGFGPRTDTQYF	TRBV6-2/TRBV6-3	TRBJ2-3	-	-
TGTGCCAGCAGTTTCGAGGGTATCAAGCAGTTCTTC	CASSFEGIKQFF	TRBV27	TRBJ2-1	-	-
TGTGCCAGCAGTACAGGGGCCGGAAACACCATATATTTT	CASSTGAGNTIYF	TRBV2	TRBJ1-3	TRBD1	-
TGCGCCAGCAGCCAACTTTCCGGGACAGGGGATGAAAAACTGTTTTTT	CASSQLSGTGDEKLFF	TRBV4-1	TRBJ1-4	TRBD1	few